Following are 18 T cell receptor beta chains from one sample sequenced in a study of identical twins. TCRdb called the 5' RACE reads again in MiXCR, with one record for every CDR3 protein. The data hold some 1,600,000 distinct CDR3 sequences, with around 29% observed a single time. Material for sequencing was cord blood. The receptors were gathered from a newborn girl in good health.

This clonotype came up a few times. V usage is TRBV9 and J usage is TRBJ1-2, with D perhaps matching TRBD1 (6 bases). CDR1 is SGDLS, CDR2 YYNGEE, per germline. The CDR3 has 14 residues. The ends were cut back, 4 bases at V and 4 bases at J, with 14 bases in the middle. CDR3 sequence (DNA): TGTGCCAGCAGCCAGGGGCATCCCATCTATGGCTACACCTTC. Translated, it gives CASSQGHPIYGYTF.

This chain links TRBV7-8 with TRBJ2-2, with D unclear. Germline V CDR1 and CDR2: SGHVS, FQNEAQ. Trimming stripped 5 bases from V and 7 bases from J, with 8 bases between. The CDR3 consists of 12 residues. The CDR3 DNA follows: TGTGCCAGCAGCGTGCATGGCGGGGAGCTGTTTTTT. This encodes CASSVHGGELFF.

This clonotype has just a few counts. The chain employs TRBV7-2 and TRBJ2-1, with D perhaps TRBD2 (5 bases). The CDR3 loop spans 16 amino acids. V shed 5 bases and J shed 5 bases, with 19 bases lying between them. CDR1 and CDR2 from the germline V gene are SGHTA and FQGNSA. The CDR3 bases are TGTGCCAGCAGCCCCAGGCTCCCCATCGGGAACAATGAGCAGTTCTTC. Translation: CASSPRLPIGNNEQFF.

The rearrangement joins TRBV5-1 to TRBJ1-1; no firm D call. This CDR3 is 14 amino acids long. Germline CDR1 is SGHRS and CDR2 is YFSETQ. Deletions cut 3 bases from V and 7 bases from J, with 16 bases between. The CDR3 spells CASSYLGQEGEAFF. The DNA for the CDR3 is TGCGCCAGCAGCTACCTTGGGCAGGAGGGTGAAGCTTTCTTT.

About this clonotype: Relative to the germline gene, one junction end is altered; a read error may explain this. The rearrangement links TRBV5-1 to TRBJ2-1, with 7 bases fitting TRBD2. Germline CDR1 SGHRS, CDR2 YFSETQ. The CDR3 extends over 17 amino acids. This CDR3 is CASSLRSRAGNYNELFF. CDR3 nucleotide sequence: TGCGCCAGCAGCTTGCGCTCGAGAGCGGGAAACTACAATGAGCTGTTCTTC. Looking up the rest from reference TRBV5-1 and TRBJ2-1 gives the full variable domain: KAGVTQTPRYLIKTRGQQVTLSCSPISGHRSVSWYQQTPGQGLQFLFEYFSETQRNKGNFPGRFSGRQFSNSRSEMNVSTLELGDSALYLCASSLRSRAGNYNELFFGPGTRLTVL.

The rearrangement joins TRBV7-9 to TRBJ1-5; D remains unclear. The CDR3 length is 12 residues. The germline V gene has CDR1 SEHNR and CDR2 FQNEAQ (reference sequence). Between the trimmed V and J ends, which lost 5 bases and 5 bases, there was a span of 7 bases. CDR3 region: CASSHLDQPQHF. In DNA, the CDR3 is TGTGCCAGCAGCCACCTGGATCAGCCCCAGCATTTT.

This rearrangement joins TRBV7-2 to TRBJ2-1, with a weak D call TRBD2 (5 bases). This CDR3 is built from 13 residues. Trimming stripped 5 bases from V and 13 bases from J, with 18 bases between. Germline CDR1 is SGHTA and CDR2 is FQGNSA. The CDR3 sequence is CASSPSPLETQFF. The CDR3 DNA is TGTGCCAGCAGCCCGAGCCCACTAGAGACCCAGTTCTTC.

This clonotype showed up just a few times. V and J are TRBV5-1 and TRBJ1-2; D might be TRBD1 (6 bases). Trimming left V 6 bases short and J 2 bases short, with 14 bases between. CDR3 length: 14 residues. Germline V gene sequence: CDR1 SGHRS, CDR2 YFSETQ. The CDR3 DNA reads as TGCGCCAGCAAGGAGACAGGAGGCAACTATGGCTACACCTTC. It translates to CASKETGGNYGYTF.

This clonotype was seen a single time. CDR3 amino acids: CSVDGAVVRGGFKAQYF. In nucleotides, the CDR3 is TGCAGCGTTGACGGGGCGGTAGTTAGAGGGGGATTTAAGGCCCAGTACTTC. The V call is TRBV29-1, the J call TRBJ2-7, with D maybe TRBD1 (6 bases). This CDR3 is built from 17 residues. Looked up from germline, CDR1 is SQVTM and CDR2 is ANQGSEA. The germline V and J ends were trimmed by 3 bases and 10 bases, with 31 bases remaining between them.

This clonotype was counted ten times or more. This rearrangement joins TRBV12-3 or TRBV12-4 to TRBJ1-5; no clear D gene. CDR3 length: 12 residues. Between the trimmed V and J ends, which lost 8 bases and 5 bases, there was a span of 10 bases. The CDR3 reads CASDIGYQPQHF. The CDR3 nucleotides are TGTGCCAGCGACATAGGGTATCAGCCCCAGCATTTT.

The chain employs TRBV3-1 and TRBJ1-5; D possibly corresponds to TRBD1 (5 bases). CDR3 length: 20 amino acids. V was shortened by 6 bases and J by 0 bases, with 27 bases between the two germline ends. Germline CDR1 is LGHDT and CDR2 is YNNKEL (reference sequence). CDR3 DNA sequence: TGTGCCAGCAGAACTCTTCCGGCGGCAGCCTCGGGGCATAGCAATCAGCCCCAGCATTTT. Encoded protein: CASRTLPAAASGHSNQPQHF. The whole variable domain, filled in from reference TRBV3-1 and TRBJ1-5, reads DTAVSQTPKYLVTQMGNDKSIKCEQNLGHDTMYWYKQDSKKFLKIMFSYNNKELIINETVPNRFSPKSPDKAHLNLHINSLELGDSAVYFCASRTLPAAASGHSNQPQHFGDGTRLSIL.

V is TRBV7-2 and J is TRBJ2-4, with 12 nucleotides matching TRBD2. The last part of the DNA fits TRBJ2-7 better; the J call may be wrong. The CDR3 has 16 residues. CDR1 is SGHTA, CDR2 FQGNSA, per germline. DNA of the CDR3: TGTGCCAGCAGCTTTTCCCTAGCGGGGGGGTCCTACGAGCAGTACTTC. Translating gives CASSFSLAGGSYEQYF.

This clonotype showed up just a few times. This sequence joins TRBV20-1 and TRBJ1-6, with a weak D call TRBD1 (6 bases). The CDR3 runs to 13 residues. Trimming removed 5 bases from V and 6 bases from J, with 11 bases in between. Germline V lookup: CDR1 DFQATT, CDR2 SNEGSKA (reference sequence). CDR3 region: CSARDRSNSPLHF. Here the CDR3 DNA reads TGCAGTGCTCGCGACAGGAGTAATTCACCCCTCCACTTT.

This clonotype was counted a few times. The V call is TRBV24-1, the J call TRBJ2-3; 14 nucleotides agree with TRBD2. CDR3 length: 16 amino acids. The V gene end was trimmed by 2 bases and the J gene end by 6 bases; junction bases not matched to a gene: 3. CDR1 is KGHDR and CDR2 is SFDVKD in the germline V gene. The CDR3 nucleotides read TGTGCCACCAGTGATTCCCGGACTAGCGGGAGGGATACGCAGTATTTT. Protein product: CATSDSRTSGRDTQYF.

This clonotype showed up many times. V and J are TRBV5-1 and TRBJ2-3; 7 bases fit TRBD2. CDR1 and CDR2 from the germline V gene are SGHRS and YFSETQ. V was clipped by 0 bases and J by 4 bases; unmatched bases: 5. The CDR3 consists of 15 residues. CDR3 nucleotides: TGCGCCAGCAGCTTGGAAGCGGGGAGGTCAGATACGCAGTATTTT. Encoded protein: CASSLEAGRSDTQYF.

This clonotype was observed a few times. V usage is TRBV28 and J usage is TRBJ2-1; 7 bases match TRBD2. V trimming: 6 bases; J trimming: 7 bases; junction bases outside the gene matches: 9. CDR3 size: 14 residues. Germline CDR1 MDHEN, CDR2 SYDVKM. The CDR3: CASSPAGDRNEQFF. CDR3 nucleotide sequence: TGTGCCAGCAGCCCCGCGGGAGACCGGAATGAGCAGTTCTTC.

The chain recombines TRBV20-1 with TRBJ2-3, with D unresolved. The CDR3 has 15 residues. The V end was cut by 1 base, the J end by 2 bases, with 13 bases between. Germline-derived CDR1 and CDR2 are DFQATT and SNEGSKA (reference sequence). The CDR3 here is CSARGPYRVTDTQYF. CDR3 sequence (DNA): TGCAGTGCTAGAGGCCCCTATCGGGTCACAGATACGCAGTATTTT.

V is TRBV21-1 and J is TRBJ1-2; the D call in the table, TRBD1, was not verified against the DNA. TRBV21-1 is marked as a pseudogene. This CDR3 spans 17 amino acids. The DNA for the CDR3 is TGTGCCAGCAGCAAAGCGCTTTCACAGGGGGCTTTCTATGGCTACACCTTC. This gives the protein CASSKALSQGAFYGYTF.